Each of the 25 T cell receptor beta chains below was sequenced from the same sample in a study of response to subunit inactivated influenza vaccine (dated by TCRdb to 2017 to 2018). Libraries were made using RT-PCR. Data came from an Illumina HiSeq 2500. TCRdb reprocessing: public reads trimmed at Q25 with fastp, clones called with MiXCR, in-frame beta chains kept. Rows with a matching CDR3 protein are joined into one entry that keeps the most common DNA and genes. Recorded for this sample are about 780,000 distinct CDR3 sequences; around 18% of them occurred a single time. The top ten hold 9.5% to 13% of the sample. The source material was PBMCs from blood, sampled 4 to 6 days after vaccination. All receptors come from a man aged 50-60 years who received an inactivated influenza vaccine. Donor details come from another sample of the same person, matched by shared clones.

The chain recombines TRBV9 with TRBJ1-2; TRBD1 matches 8 bases. Germline V gene sequence: CDR1 SGDLS, CDR2 YYNGEE. With V trimmed by 4 bases and J by 9 bases, 5 bases remained unmatched. The CDR3 loop spans 12 amino acids. In DNA form, the CDR3 reads TGTGCCAGCAGCCCAGGGGGCTTCAGCTACACCTTC. Protein sequence: CASSPGGFSYTF.

The chain carries TRBV4-3 and TRBJ2-1, with no clear D. V lost 2 bases and J 4 bases, leaving 6 bases between the germline ends. The CDR3 length is 13 residues. The germline V gene encodes CDR1 LGHNA and CDR2 YSLEER. This chain's CDR3 is CASSQTKYNEQFF. CDR3 coding DNA: TGCGCCAGCAGCCAAACGAAATACAATGAGCAGTTCTTC.

This clonotype occurred many times. This chain connects TRBV29-1 to TRBJ2-5, with D possibly being TRBD1 or TRBD2 (7 bases each). This CDR3 is built from 13 residues. Germline CDR1 and CDR2: SQVTM and ANQGSEA. V was trimmed by 6 bases and J by 7 bases, leaving 18 bases between them. The CDR3 loop is CSVHTGEGVTQYF. In DNA, the CDR3 is TGCAGCGTCCACACAGGGGAGGGTGTGACCCAGTACTTC. The complete variable domain, with remaining parts taken from reference TRBV29-1 and TRBJ2-5, reads SAVISQKPSRDICQRGTSLTIQCQVDSQVTMMFWYRQQPGQSLTLIATANQGSEATYESGFVIDKFPISRPNLTFSTLTVSNMSPEDSSIYLCSVHTGEGVTQYFGPGTRLLVL.

This clonotype has more than one count but fewer than ten. The rearrangement uses TRBV12-3 or TRBV12-4 and TRBJ1-1; D gene ambiguous. This CDR3 is built from 13 residues. Trimming shortened V by 1 base and J by 5 bases, and 8 bases separated the two germline ends. Here the CDR3 reads CASSLDGRTEAFF. CDR3 DNA sequence: TGTGCCAGCAGTTTAGATGGCCGGACTGAAGCTTTCTTT.

DNA for the CDR3: TGTGCCAGCAGCCCCCGAGGGGGGGGTGGTGGGGGAGAGCAGTTCTTC. It specifies CASSPRGGGGGGEQFF. The chain couples TRBV9 to TRBJ2-1; perhaps TRBD2 as D (7 bases). This CDR3 has 16 residues. CDR1 SGDLS and CDR2 YYNGEE come from the germline V gene. V gave up 4 bases and J gave up 10 bases, with 24 bases separating them.

This clonotype was picked up a small number of times. The gene calls are TRBV29-1 and TRBJ2-1, with D possibly TRBD2 on 6 matching bases. The germline V gene has CDR1 SQVTM and CDR2 ANQGSEA. The CDR3 has 15 amino acids. Trimming took off 0 bases at V and 0 bases at J, with 9 bases between the two ends. DNA for the CDR3: TGCAGCGTTGAAGATTCTAGCGTCTCCTACAATGAGCAGTTCTTC. Residues: CSVEDSSVSYNEQFF.

This clonotype was counted many times. The V gene is TRBV4-3, the J gene TRBJ2-5; 9 positions match TRBD1. This CDR3 comprises 15 residues. Germline CDR1 is LGHNA and CDR2 is YSLEER. The J segment lost 5 bases and the V segment lost 4 bases, leaving 8 bases of the junction unmatched. The CDR3 bases are TGCGCCAGCAGCCGGGACAGGGTTGAGCAGGAGACCCAGTACTTC. Its translation: CASSRDRVEQETQYF.

This clonotype has ten or more counts. The chain's CDR3 is CASKTDPSDEQFF. CDR3 DNA: TGTGCCAGCAAAACGGATCCCTCGGATGAGCAGTTCTTC. This chain connects TRBV2 to TRBJ2-1; D is unclear. CDR3 size: 13 residues. Germline CDR1 is SNHLY and CDR2 is FYNNEI. V lost 7 bases to trimming and J lost 8 bases, with 15 bases between them. The whole variable domain, filled in from reference TRBV2 and TRBJ2-1, reads EPEVTQTPSHQVTQMGQEVILRCVPISNHLYFYWYRQILGQKVEFLVSFYNNEISEKSEIFDDQFSVERPDGSNFTLKIRSTKLEDSAMYFCASKTDPSDEQFFGPGTRLTVL.

V usage is TRBV12-3 or TRBV12-4 and J usage is TRBJ1-5, with 7 bases that match TRBD1. With 5 bases clipped from V and 3 bases from J, the junction kept 7 bases outside the gene matches. The length of the CDR3 is 15 residues. The CDR3 loop reads CASSPDRDPNQPQHF. As DNA, the CDR3 is TGTGCCAGCAGTCCCGACAGGGACCCCAATCAGCCCCAGCATTTT.

This chain joins TRBV7-9 and TRBJ2-5, with TRBD1 as a possible D gene (7 bases). V dropped 4 bases and J dropped 5 bases, with 17 bases sitting between them. This CDR3 comprises 15 residues. CDR1 is SEHNR and CDR2 is FQNEAQ in the germline V gene (reference sequence). The CDR3 spells CASSSAGQSWETQYF. CDR3 nucleotides: TGTGCCAGCAGCTCCGCGGGACAGTCTTGGGAGACCCAGTACTTC. Together with reference TRBV7-9 and TRBJ2-5, the CDR3 gives the full variable domain: DTGVSQNPRHKITKRGQNVTFRCDPISEHNRLYWYRQTLGQGPEFLTYFQNEAQLEKSRLLSDRFSAERPKGSFSTLEIQRTEQGDSAMYLCASSSAGQSWETQYFGPGTRLLVL.

V usage is TRBV4-2 and J usage is TRBJ1-4; no reliable D call. Germline lookup yields CDR1 LGHNA and CDR2 YNFKEQ. Trimming removed 0 bases at V and 7 bases at J, with 12 bases between. The CDR3 runs 15 residues. The CDR3 sequence: CASSQEGGWGEKLFF. The CDR3 nucleotides are TGTGCCAGCAGCCAAGAGGGAGGGTGGGGTGAAAAACTGTTTTTT.

The chain joins TRBV20-1 to TRBJ2-7; TRBD2 aligns across 8 bases. The CDR3 has 13 residues. Germline V gene lookup returns CDR1 DFQATT and CDR2 SNEGSKA (reference sequence). With V trimmed by 0 bases and J by 6 bases, 4 bases remained unmatched. CDR3 amino acids: CSARDARGGEQYF. CDR3 DNA sequence: TGCAGTGCTAGAGATGCCCGGGGGGGCGAGCAGTACTTC.

This clonotype appeared a few times. This chain links TRBV20-1 with TRBJ1-5; TRBD1 agrees at 7 bases. V was pared by 6 bases and J by 6 bases, with 11 bases of the junction left unmatched. This CDR3 spans 14 amino acids. Germline V gene data show CDR1 as DFQATT and CDR2 as SNEGSKA (reference sequence). CDR3 protein: CSATKEGAVQPQHF. The CDR3 DNA reads TGCAGTGCGACGAAAGAGGGGGCAGTTCAGCCCCAGCATTTT.

This clonotype appeared a few times. The chain uses TRBV5-1 and TRBJ2-1, with TRBD1 identical over 11 bases. The CDR3 loop spans 16 amino acids. Looked up from germline, CDR1 is SGHRS and CDR2 is YFSETQ. With 3 bases clipped from V and 6 bases from J, the junction kept 8 bases outside the gene matches. CDR3 loop: CASSSGTGGIRNEQFF. CDR3 nucleotide sequence: TGCGCCAGCAGCTCGGGGACAGGGGGGATTCGCAATGAGCAGTTCTTC. Filled out from reference TRBV5-1 and TRBJ2-1, the complete variable domain reads KAGVTQTPRYLIKTRGQQVTLSCSPISGHRSVSWYQQTPGQGLQFLFEYFSETQRNKGNFPGRFSGRQFSNSRSEMNVSTLELGDSALYLCASSSGTGGIRNEQFFGPGTRLTVL.

This clonotype was observed a few times. The V call is TRBV4-1, the J call TRBJ2-1, with 7 bases identical to TRBD2. The CDR3 loop spans 15 amino acids. The J segment lost 4 bases and the V segment lost 4 bases, leaving 7 bases of the junction unmatched. Germline V gives CDR1 MGHRA, CDR2 YSYEKL. CDR3 loop: CASSLYWRGYNEQFF. The DNA of the CDR3 is TGCGCCAGCAGCCTCTACTGGCGGGGGTACAATGAGCAGTTCTTC.

In this sample, this clonotype turned up a few times. The V gene is TRBV6-2 or TRBV6-3, the J gene TRBJ2-3; D remains unclear. This CDR3 is 14 amino acids long. V was clipped by 5 bases and J by 4 bases, with 13 bases between them. CDR1 and CDR2 (germline): MNHEY, SVGEGT. CDR3 DNA: TGTGCCAGCAGTGCCCGGATCCTCCCAGATACGCAGTATTTT. Its translation: CASSARILPDTQYF.

This clonotype occurred a few times. The rearrangement joins TRBV20-1 to TRBJ2-1, with D possibly being TRBD2 (5 bases). Germline V gene lookup returns CDR1 DFQATT and CDR2 SNEGSKA (reference sequence). There are 14 residues in the CDR3. The germline V and J ends were trimmed by 3 bases and 2 bases, with 11 bases remaining between them. CDR3 DNA: TGCAGTGCTAGTCGGGGTCTTACCTACAATGAGCAGTTCTTC. This codes for CSASRGLTYNEQFF.

This clonotype has a count of ten or more. The CDR3 protein is CSAFGGGATDTQYF. For the CDR3, the DNA is TGCAGTGCCTTTGGCGGGGGGGCCACAGATACGCAGTATTTT. The V call is TRBV20-1, the J call TRBJ2-3; 9 bases match TRBD2. CDR1 DFQATT and CDR2 SNEGSKA come from the germline V gene (reference sequence). J gave up 2 bases and V 6 bases, and 6 bases lay outside the gene matches. CDR3 length: 14 residues.

The chain employs TRBV28 and TRBJ1-4; D is unresolved. Germline V gives CDR1 MDHEN, CDR2 SYDVKM. V lost 7 bases and J 4 bases, leaving 10 bases between the germline ends. The CDR3 runs 13 residues. The DNA for the CDR3 is TGTGCCAGCATGGGAGTAAATAATGAAAAACTGTTTTTT. Encoded protein: CASMGVNNEKLFF.

This clonotype was detected a few times. In DNA, the CDR3 is TGTGCCAGCAAAGGACAGGGAAGCTCCTACGAGCAGTACTTC. Amino acid sequence: CASKGQGSSYEQYF. J is TRBJ2-7 and V is TRBV28, with 8 positions matching TRBD1. Per the germline V gene, CDR1 is MDHEN and CDR2 is SYDVKM. With 7 bases clipped from V and 0 bases from J, the junction kept 5 bases outside the gene matches. The CDR3 is 14 amino acids.

This clonotype was seen a handful of times. This chain joins TRBV6-1 and TRBJ2-5; 10 bases fit TRBD1. The junction had 10 bases not matched to a gene; V was cut back by 8 bases and J by 4 bases. The CDR3 is made up of 15 amino acids. The germline gives CDR1 MNHNS, CDR2 SASEGT. CDR3 sequence reads: CASERDRGFLETQYF. In nucleotides, the CDR3 is TGTGCCAGCGAGCGGGACAGGGGATTTTTAGAGACCCAGTACTTC.

This clonotype was detected ten times or more. The rearrangement links TRBV7-9 to TRBJ2-7; D tentatively reads TRBD1 or TRBD2 (5 bases each). The CDR3 sequence is 14 residues long. Per germline, CDR1 SEHNR and CDR2 FQNEAQ (reference sequence). V was clipped by 2 bases and J by 2 bases, with 10 bases between them. The CDR3, as DNA: TGTGCCAGCAGCTTATCCGGGGCCCCCTACGAGCAGTACTTC. Translating it yields CASSLSGAPYEQYF. Together with reference TRBV7-9 and TRBJ2-7, the CDR3 gives the full variable domain: DTGVSQNPRHKITKRGQNVTFRCDPISEHNRLYWYRQTLGQGPEFLTYFQNEAQLEKSRLLSDRFSAERPKGSFSTLEIQRTEQGDSAMYLCASSLSGAPYEQYFGPGTRLTVT.

The chain uses TRBV5-1 and TRBJ2-1; a weak D match, TRBD1 (5 bases). The germline V gene encodes CDR1 SGHRS and CDR2 YFSETQ. The CDR3 contains 14 residues. V lost 1 base and J 5 bases, leaving 10 bases between the germline ends. For the CDR3, the DNA is TGCGCCAGCAGCTTGTGGCAGGGCAACAATGAGCAGTTCTTC. This codes for CASSLWQGNNEQFF.

This clonotype showed up many times. J is TRBJ2-1 and V is TRBV7-2; D uncertain. The germline V gene encodes CDR1 SGHTA and CDR2 FQGNSA. Trimming pared 2 bases from V and 8 bases from J, leaving 4 bases between. This CDR3 region has 11 residues. CDR3 coding DNA: TGTGCCAGCAGCTTATTTGATGAGCAGTTCTTC. Protein: CASSLFDEQFF. The whole variable domain, filled in from reference TRBV7-2 and TRBJ2-1, reads GAGVSQSPSNKVTEKGKDVELRCDPISGHTALYWYRQSLGQGLEFLIYFQGNSAPDKSGLPSDRFSAERTGGSVSTLTIQRTQQEDSAVYLCASSLFDEQFFGPGTRLTVL.

This clonotype has only a few counts. The chain uses TRBV7-2 and TRBJ2-7; no clear D. The germline gives CDR1 SGHTA, CDR2 FQGNSA. The CDR3 spans 13 residues. V dropped 4 bases and J dropped 4 bases, with 11 bases sitting between them. DNA for the CDR3: TGTGCCAGCAGCTACATAGACGGATACGAGCAGTACTTC. This codes for CASSYIDGYEQYF.